These T cell receptor beta chains were read from a single sample in a study of a mutant IDH1 vaccine in newly diagnosed glioma. Their antigens are not known. The protocol was immunoSEQ multiplex PCR, while the TCRdb copy is restricted to in-frame clones and leaves out a portion. The table has 58,000 or so clones, roughly nine tenths seen once. Sequencing used PBMCs, obtained from a glioma patient whose treatment included an IDH1 peptide vaccine. These TCRs come from a man in his forties or fifties with glioma. Each CDR3 is given with its conserved first and last residue. The D gene is left open where the match is weak.

d_gene,v_gene,j_gene,CDR3aa,CDR3nt
TRBD1,TRBV2,TRBJ2-7,CASGQGYEQYF,TGTGCCAGCGGACAGGGGTACGAGCAGTACTTC
-,TRBV15,TRBJ2-3,CATSSSTTADTQYF,TGTGCCACCAGCTCCTCCACCACCGCAGATACGCAGTATTTT
-,TRBV5-1,TRBJ2-7,CASRFVGSVEQYF,TGCGCCAGCAGGTTTGTCGGGAGTGTCGAGCAGTACTTC
-,TRBV5-4,TRBJ1-4,CASSSDMVLEKLFF,TGTGCCAGCAGCTCCGACATGGTTCTCGAAAAACTGTTTTTT
-,TRBV18,TRBJ2-7,CASSVGSSYEQYF,TGTGCCAGCTCCGTGGGGAGCTCCTACGAGCAGTACTTC
-,TRBV9,TRBJ2-2,CASSVHRDIGYTGELFF,TGTGCCAGCAGCGTCCACCGGGACATAGGGTACACCGGGGAGCTGTTTTTT
-,TRBV6-6,TRBJ2-4,CASSYGGENIQYF,TGTGCCAGCAGTTACGGTGGCGAAAACATTCAGTACTTC
-,TRBV7-9,TRBJ2-1,CATTYGAGVGNEQFF,TGTGCCACGACGTACGGGGCAGGGGTGGGGAATGAGCAGTTCTTC
-,TRBV20-1,TRBJ2-2,CSAALLGELFF,TGCAGTGCAGCATTGCTCGGGGAGCTGTTTTTT
-,TRBV4-1,TRBJ2-7,CASSQVEMSEQYF,TGCGCCAGCAGCCAAGTTGAGATGAGCGAGCAGTACTTC